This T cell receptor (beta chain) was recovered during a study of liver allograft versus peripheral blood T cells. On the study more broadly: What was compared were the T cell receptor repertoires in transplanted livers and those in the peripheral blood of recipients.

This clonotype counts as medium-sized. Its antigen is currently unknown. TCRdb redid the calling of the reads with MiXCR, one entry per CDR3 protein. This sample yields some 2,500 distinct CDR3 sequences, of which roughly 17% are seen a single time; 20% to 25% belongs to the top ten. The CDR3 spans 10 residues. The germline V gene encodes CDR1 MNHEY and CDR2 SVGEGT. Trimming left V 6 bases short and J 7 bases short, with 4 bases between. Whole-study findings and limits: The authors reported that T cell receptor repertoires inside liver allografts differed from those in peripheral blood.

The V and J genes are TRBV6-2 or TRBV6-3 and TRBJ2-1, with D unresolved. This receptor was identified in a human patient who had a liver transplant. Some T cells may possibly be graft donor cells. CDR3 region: CASRGNEQFF. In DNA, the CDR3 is TGTGCCAGCAGAGGAAATGAGCAGTTCTTC.